There are a few counts of the clone carrying this T cell receptor beta chain. Its antigen is not known. Unique molecular identifier tags were affixed to discrete cDNA molecules. TCRdb processed the 5' RACE reads anew with MiXCR; each CDR3 protein has one entry. Among more than 70,000 distinct CDR3 sequences listed, roughly 13% were seen once. This sample was taken from a study of early T cells in non-severe SARS-CoV-2 infection. Study-level information: Investigators sequenced bulk RNA drawn from unsorted whole blood, and chains remained unpaired.

Study-level results: VDJdb matching favored anti-spike CD8 responses, missing private and CD4 specificities.

CDR1 and CDR2 (germline): SGHKS, YYEKEE (reference sequence). V was shortened by 4 bases and J by 9 bases, with 11 bases between the two germline ends. The CDR3 runs to 12 residues. V is TRBV5-5 and J is TRBJ2-1; D may be TRBD2 (6 bases). This TCR was sampled from an adult who was a healthcare worker with PCR-confirmed SARS-CoV-2 infection or an uninfected control (not recorded which). The sample taken for sequencing was whole blood. The CDR3 nucleotides read TGTGCCAGCAGCCCGCGGGAAGGTGAGCAGTTCTTC. As protein: CASSPREGEQFF.